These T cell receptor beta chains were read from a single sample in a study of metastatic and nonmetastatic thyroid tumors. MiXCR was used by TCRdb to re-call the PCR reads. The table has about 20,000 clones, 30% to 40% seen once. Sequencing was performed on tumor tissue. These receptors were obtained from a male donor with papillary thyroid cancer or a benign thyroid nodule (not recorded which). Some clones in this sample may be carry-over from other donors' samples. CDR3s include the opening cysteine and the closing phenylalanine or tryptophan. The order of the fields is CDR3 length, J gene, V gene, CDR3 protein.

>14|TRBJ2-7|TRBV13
CASSSRRDSYEQYF
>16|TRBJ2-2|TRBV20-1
CSARDRLAGYAGELFF
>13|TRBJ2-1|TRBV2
CASSVLVLNEQFF
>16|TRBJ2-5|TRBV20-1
CSADSSARGFRETQYF
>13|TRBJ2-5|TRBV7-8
CASSLEAAGTQYF
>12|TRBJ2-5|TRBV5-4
CASSRDRETQYF
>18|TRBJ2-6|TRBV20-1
CSAREDKGINSGANVLTF
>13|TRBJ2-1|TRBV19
CASSPAVADEQFF
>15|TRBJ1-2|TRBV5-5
CASSLGTVGLVGYTF
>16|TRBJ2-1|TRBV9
CASSSTTGTRVDEQFF
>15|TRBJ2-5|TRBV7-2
CASSLWADSPKTQYF
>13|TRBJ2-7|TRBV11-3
CASSFSAAYEQYF
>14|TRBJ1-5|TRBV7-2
CASSLGYSNQPQHF
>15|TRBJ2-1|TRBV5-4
CASSGPGTERDEQFF
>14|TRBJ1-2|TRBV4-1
CASSEGPGDYGYTF
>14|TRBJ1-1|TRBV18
CASSPSRGGTEAFF
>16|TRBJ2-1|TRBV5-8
CASSLGTGIRSNEQFF
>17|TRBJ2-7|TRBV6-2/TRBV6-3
CASSYIMVLEDSYEQYF
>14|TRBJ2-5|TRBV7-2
CASSATSGQETQYF
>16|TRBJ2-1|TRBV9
CASSPRGSGTLDEQFF
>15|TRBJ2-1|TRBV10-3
CAISGPSGTYNEQFF
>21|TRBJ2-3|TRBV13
CARSPGLVSGLAGGVKDTQYF
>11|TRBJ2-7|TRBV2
CASSVTGEQYF
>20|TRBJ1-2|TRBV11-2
CASSFEDDRGSTDYNYGYTF
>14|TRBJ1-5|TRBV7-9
CASISQGSNHPQHF
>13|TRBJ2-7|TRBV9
CASSHSGSYEQYF
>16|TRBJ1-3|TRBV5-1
CASSQDPGGAGNTIYF
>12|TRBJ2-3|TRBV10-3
CAISEHIDTQYF
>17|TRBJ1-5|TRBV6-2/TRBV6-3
CASSPSFIGVGNQPQHF
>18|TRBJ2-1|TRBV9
CASSVAGTVAGVYNEQFF
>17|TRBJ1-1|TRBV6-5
CASSYFDRGGGNTEAFF
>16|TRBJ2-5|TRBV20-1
CSARGQGASSQHTQYF
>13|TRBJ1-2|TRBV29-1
CSVEDTNFYGYTF
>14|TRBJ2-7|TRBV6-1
CASNPEGFAYEQYF
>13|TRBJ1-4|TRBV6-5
CATSVPTNEKLFF
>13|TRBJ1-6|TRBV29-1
CSSTEGANSPLHF
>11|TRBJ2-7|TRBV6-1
CASRVGAEQYF
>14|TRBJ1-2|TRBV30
CAWSPQGEPYGYTF
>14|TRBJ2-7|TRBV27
CASSLRDSEYEQYF
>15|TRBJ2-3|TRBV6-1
CASSRLAGGDDTQYF
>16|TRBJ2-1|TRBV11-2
CACSPARTSASVEQFF
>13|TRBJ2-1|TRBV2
CASSFSVYNEQFF
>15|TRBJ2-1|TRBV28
CASSQSASGLNEQFF
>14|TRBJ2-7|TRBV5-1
CASTRTGGTYEQYF
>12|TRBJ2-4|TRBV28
CASRDSARIQYF
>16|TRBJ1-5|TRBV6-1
CASRRAGTGPNQPQNF
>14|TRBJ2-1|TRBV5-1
CDSSLGQGLNEQFF
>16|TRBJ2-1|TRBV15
CATSSLAGGSYNEQFF
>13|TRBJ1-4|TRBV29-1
CSVSEGYGEKLFF
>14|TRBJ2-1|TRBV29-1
CSVGPLRSFNDQFF
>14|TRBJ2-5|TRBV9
CASSVGLAGETQYF
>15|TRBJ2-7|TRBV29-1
CSVEEGGTGTYEQYF